The subject of this entry is one T cell receptor (beta chain). Germline-derived CDR1 and CDR2 are SGDLS and YYNGEE. This CDR3 has 14 residues. The V end lost 0 bases, the J end lost 7 bases, and 11 bases lay between the germline ends. Clones were read by immunoSEQ multiplex PCR, and TCRdb kept only the in-frame ones, dropping some. Seen here are more than 45,000 clones, 93% observed once, and the top ten hold about 4%. This entry comes from a study of T cell changes during pregnancy in multiple sclerosis. The chain combines TRBV9 with TRBJ2-1, with D possibly TRBD1 on 5 matching bases. This clonotype originated in a female donor with multiple sclerosis, enrolled in a pregnancy study. This material consisted of CD8+ T cells from peripheral blood mononuclear cells, taken in the second trimester of pregnancy. CDR3 in DNA: TGTGCCAGCAGCGTAGACGTTGGGGCGAATGAGCAGTTCTTC. This translates into CASSVDVGANEQFF.